This TCR beta chain is from a study of T cells in Graves' hyperthyroidism and ophthalmopathy. Whole-study findings and limits: The model forecast ophthalmopathy, anticipating it by a median approximately 7 months before onset.

Trimming took 4 bases from V and 4 from J, leaving 13 bases between them. Germline CDR1 reads SGHDN; CDR2 reads FVKESK. The CDR3 totals 14 residues. Amplification of TCR beta CDR3 regions was performed using RNA transcripts as template. First-round RT-PCR targeting the TCR CDR3 was performed with the HTBI primer set. MiXCR was run by TCRdb on the multiplex PCR reads, yielding one entry per CDR3 protein. The sample carries around 560,000 distinct CDR3 sequences, 16% recorded once. Remarks on this clonotype: Its specificity is unknown.

Diagnosis of hyperthyroidism was new in patients aged 18 to 65, and its duration was under 2 months. Specimen: blood. This chain joins TRBV14 and TRBJ1-2; a weak D match, TRBD1 (5 bases). The sequence came from a young woman with Graves' hyperthyroidism. DNA for the CDR3: TGTGCCAGCAGCCCAGGGTTCCGGGCCTATGGCTACACCTTC. Encoded protein: CASSPGFRAYGYTF.